This T cell receptor beta chain was observed in a study of blood T cell repertoires in COVID-19. Only in-frame clones appear in the TCRdb table, and some are missing; sequencing was by immunoSEQ multiplex PCR. Of about 440,000 clones listed, less than 95% are singletons. Everyone who took part was about 18 to 90 years old, and they came from about 25 US areas. Per the germline V gene, CDR1 is SGHDT and CDR2 is YYEEEE. CDR3 size: 14 residues. V dropped 0 bases and J dropped 2 bases, with 8 bases sitting between them. Sequencing input: PBMCs or T cells enriched from blood (not recorded which). The sequence came from a man younger than 30 who had recovered from COVID-19. This sequence joins TRBV5-6 and TRBJ1-1, with TRBD1 as a possible D gene (6 bases). The CDR3 reads CASSLGTDNTEAFF. For the CDR3, the DNA is TGTGCCAGCAGCTTGGGGACAGACAACACTGAAGCTTTCTTT.